This is a list of T cell receptor beta chains from one sample in a study of blood T cell repertoires in COVID-19. Some clones are missing from TCRdb's copy, which holds only in-frame ones; the method was immunoSEQ multiplex PCR. The sample records fewer than 500,000 clones, roughly 77% being singletons. Sequencing was performed on peripheral blood. The receptors were gathered from a human donor with acute or convalescent COVID-19. The donor label of this sample is uncertain. Each CDR3 is given with its conserved first and last residue. The order of the fields is clone size, J gene, D gene, V gene, CDR3 length, CDR3 protein, CDR3 DNA. A D gene is named only where the DNA matches it firmly. Size is omitted from some rows. Given values are once, few, many or a class for expanded clones.

clone_size: few; j_call: TRBJ2-3; d_call: TRBD2; v_call: TRBV27; cdr3_length: 17; cdr3_aa: CASSFYGLAGGSDTQYF; cdr3_nt: TGTGCCAGCAGTTTCTATGGACTAGCGGGAGGGTCAGATACGCAGTATTTT
clone_size: -; j_call: TRBJ2-4; d_call: -; v_call: TRBV30; cdr3_length: 12; cdr3_aa: CAWSGNRNIQYF; cdr3_nt: TGTGCCTGGAGTGGGAACAGAAACATTCAGTACTTC
clone_size: -; j_call: TRBJ2-7; d_call: -; v_call: TRBV27; cdr3_length: 14; cdr3_aa: CASSLFQGSYEQYF; cdr3_nt: TGTGCCAGCAGTTTATTTCAGGGGTCCTACGAGCAGTACTTC
clone_size: -; j_call: TRBJ2-1; d_call: TRBD2; v_call: TRBV4-1; cdr3_length: 17; cdr3_aa: CASSQIILAGAHHEQFF; cdr3_nt: TGCGCCAGCAGCCAGATTATCCTAGCGGGGGCCCATCATGAGCAGTTCTTC
clone_size: once; j_call: TRBJ2-3; d_call: -; v_call: TRBV10-3; cdr3_length: 16; cdr3_aa: CAISESGQTSTDTQYF; cdr3_nt: TGTGCCATCAGTGAGTCCGGACAGACTAGCACAGATACGCAGTATTTT
clone_size: -; j_call: TRBJ1-4; d_call: TRBD1; v_call: TRBV18; cdr3_length: 14; cdr3_aa: CASSPNTGDEKLFF; cdr3_nt: TGTGCCAGCTCACCCAATACAGGGGATGAAAAACTGTTTTTT
clone_size: once; j_call: TRBJ1-2; d_call: TRBD1; v_call: TRBV6-2/TRBV6-3; cdr3_length: 13; cdr3_aa: CASSIQGAYGYTF; cdr3_nt: TGTGCCAGCAGTATTCAGGGGGCCTATGGCTACACCTTC
clone_size: many; j_call: TRBJ2-6; d_call: -; v_call: TRBV6-5; cdr3_length: 15; cdr3_aa: CASEAAASGANVLTF; cdr3_nt: TGTGCCAGCGAGGCAGCGGCTTCTGGGGCCAACGTCCTGACTTTC
clone_size: -; j_call: TRBJ1-4; d_call: TRBD1; v_call: TRBV2; cdr3_length: 16; cdr3_aa: CASIQRQGRTNEKLFF; cdr3_nt: TGTGCCAGCATCCAGAGACAGGGAAGAACTAATGAAAAACTGTTTTTT
clone_size: -; j_call: TRBJ1-6; d_call: -; v_call: TRBV27; cdr3_length: 21; cdr3_aa: CASSSSNPTGIRSSYNSPLHF; cdr3_nt: TGTGCCAGCAGTTCGTCAAACCCCACAGGGATACGGAGCTCCTATAATTCACCCCTCCACTTT
clone_size: -; j_call: TRBJ1-1; d_call: -; v_call: TRBV7-8; cdr3_length: 13; cdr3_aa: CATRDSSNTEAFF; cdr3_nt: TGTGCCACCCGAGACAGCTCGAACACTGAAGCTTTCTTT
clone_size: once; j_call: TRBJ1-1; d_call: -; v_call: TRBV6-5; cdr3_length: 14; cdr3_aa: CASSSPGSELEAFF; cdr3_nt: TGTGCCAGCAGTTCCCCTGGGAGTGAACTTGAAGCTTTCTTT
clone_size: -; j_call: TRBJ2-7; d_call: TRBD2; v_call: TRBV30; cdr3_length: 15; cdr3_aa: CAWTPLAGLSYEQYF; cdr3_nt: TGTGCCTGGACACCCCTAGCGGGATTGTCGTACGAGCAGTACTTC
clone_size: -; j_call: TRBJ1-3; d_call: -; v_call: TRBV6-5; cdr3_length: 13; cdr3_aa: CASRGVAGNTIYF; cdr3_nt: TGTGCCAGCAGAGGGGTTGCTGGAAACACCATATATTTT
clone_size: -; j_call: TRBJ2-7; d_call: TRBD2; v_call: TRBV5-5; cdr3_length: 14; cdr3_aa: CASSWTSSSYEQYF; cdr3_nt: TGTGCCAGCAGCTGGACTAGTAGCTCCTACGAGCAGTACTTC
clone_size: -; j_call: TRBJ2-7; d_call: -; v_call: TRBV5-6; cdr3_length: 12; cdr3_aa: CASSRTFYEQYF; cdr3_nt: TGTGCCAGCAGCCGGACATTTTACGAGCAGTACTTC
clone_size: -; j_call: TRBJ2-5; d_call: -; v_call: TRBV6-1; cdr3_length: 15; cdr3_aa: CASSEVGSLRETQYF; cdr3_nt: TGTGCCAGCAGTGAAGTGGGCAGTTTGCGAGAGACCCAGTACTTC
clone_size: once; j_call: TRBJ2-7; d_call: -; v_call: TRBV7-2; cdr3_length: 16; cdr3_aa: CASSLEGGAHSYEQYF; cdr3_nt: TGTGCCAGCAGCTTAGAGGGCGGGGCCCACTCCTACGAGCAGTACTTC
clone_size: -; j_call: TRBJ2-1; d_call: TRBD1; v_call: TRBV28; cdr3_length: 14; cdr3_aa: CASSLTGGYNEQFF; cdr3_nt: TGTGCCAGCAGTTTGACAGGGGGTTACAATGAGCAGTTCTTC
clone_size: -; j_call: TRBJ1-2; d_call: -; v_call: TRBV5-1; cdr3_length: 14; cdr3_aa: CASSIGQSRSGYTF; cdr3_nt: TGCGCCAGCAGCATCGGACAGTCTCGGTCCGGCTACACCTTC
clone_size: few; j_call: TRBJ2-3; d_call: -; v_call: TRBV5-1; cdr3_length: 12; cdr3_aa: CASSIRGDTQYF; cdr3_nt: TGCGCCAGCAGTATCAGGGGAGATACGCAGTATTTT
clone_size: -; j_call: TRBJ1-5; d_call: -; v_call: TRBV6-1; cdr3_length: 15; cdr3_aa: CASSEVVGKGVPQHF; cdr3_nt: TGTGCCAGCAGTGAAGTGGTGGGGAAGGGAGTGCCCCAGCATTTT
clone_size: many; j_call: TRBJ2-2; d_call: TRBD1; v_call: TRBV5-1; cdr3_length: 18; cdr3_aa: CASSLTQGAIGGTGELFF; cdr3_nt: TGCGCCAGCAGCTTGACACAGGGGGCAATCGGAGGCACCGGGGAGCTGTTTTTT
clone_size: -; j_call: TRBJ2-2; d_call: TRBD2; v_call: TRBV4-1; cdr3_length: 17; cdr3_aa: CASSQDWLAGNTGELFF; cdr3_nt: TGCGCCAGCAGCCAAGATTGGCTAGCGGGGAACACCGGGGAGCTGTTTTTT
clone_size: -; j_call: TRBJ1-2; d_call: -; v_call: TRBV30; cdr3_length: 14; cdr3_aa: CAWNHQTQVYGYTF; cdr3_nt: TGTGCCTGGAACCATCAAACGCAGGTCTATGGCTACACCTTC
clone_size: -; j_call: TRBJ2-6; d_call: -; v_call: TRBV13; cdr3_length: 18; cdr3_aa: CASSLESGLRSGANVLTF; cdr3_nt: TGTGCCAGCAGCTTAGAGTCGGGTCTTCGCTCTGGGGCCAACGTCCTGACTTTC
clone_size: few; j_call: TRBJ2-3; d_call: -; v_call: TRBV7-8; cdr3_length: 16; cdr3_aa: CASSTLTGQGTDTQYF; cdr3_nt: TGTGCCAGCAGCACCCTGACAGGCCAGGGCACAGATACGCAGTATTTT
clone_size: few; j_call: TRBJ2-2; d_call: TRBD2; v_call: TRBV5-4; cdr3_length: 15; cdr3_aa: CASSFERGSTGELFF; cdr3_nt: TGTGCCAGCAGCTTTGAGCGGGGGTCCACCGGGGAGCTGTTTTTT
clone_size: -; j_call: TRBJ1-6; d_call: TRBD1; v_call: TRBV19; cdr3_length: 15; cdr3_aa: CASSSWGQGGSPLHF; cdr3_nt: TGTGCCAGTAGCTCCTGGGGACAGGGAGGATCACCCCTCCACTTT
clone_size: -; j_call: TRBJ1-3; d_call: -; v_call: TRBV5-3; cdr3_length: 17; cdr3_aa: CARSRAGTPASGNTIYF; cdr3_nt: TGTGCCAGAAGCCGGGCCGGGACACCAGCCTCTGGAAACACCATATATTTT